This entry lists 7 T cell receptor beta chains sequenced from one sample in a study of blood T cell repertoires in COVID-19. Sequencing was performed with immunoSEQ multiplex PCR; in TCRdb, only in-frame clones are kept and a portion is missing. The sample comprises 290,000 or so clones, around 90% of which are singletons, and 3.5% to 4.5% rests with the top ten. Specimen: PBMCs or T cells enriched from blood (not recorded which). These receptors all come from a woman aged 18-29 years with acute COVID-19.

The sample holds one count of this clone. The chain carries TRBV27 and TRBJ1-6; the D is unclear. This CDR3 spans 16 amino acids. The V and J ends lost 7 bases and 0 bases respectively, with 13 bases between them. Germline lookup yields CDR1 MNHEY and CDR2 SMNVEV (reference sequence). The CDR3 loop is CASKGSGSSYNSPLHF. Written as DNA, the CDR3 is TGTGCCAGCAAGGGCAGTGGGAGCTCCTATAATTCACCCCTCCACTTT.

The chain couples TRBV11-2 to TRBJ2-3; possible D gene TRBD2, 6 bases. The germline CDR1 and CDR2 sequences are SGHAT and FQNNGV. Trimming took 0 bases from V and 6 from J, leaving 22 bases between them. The CDR3 spans 18 residues. CDR3 residues: CASSLDSPFTSLADTQYF. As DNA, the CDR3 is TGTGCCAGCAGCTTAGATTCGCCCTTCACTAGCTTGGCGGATACGCAGTATTTT.

CDR3 loop: CASSLDQSRYEQYF. The CDR3 nucleotides read TGTGCCAGCAGCTTAGACCAGTCTAGGTACGAGCAGTACTTC. The chain employs TRBV7-8 and TRBJ2-7, with no clear D. Germline values: CDR1 SGHVS, CDR2 FQNEAQ. The CDR3 is 14 amino acids. V dropped 1 base and J dropped 4 bases, with 11 bases sitting between them.

The chain combines TRBV9 with TRBJ2-7; 9 positions agree with TRBD1. Germline trimming cut 4 bases from V and 2 bases from J; bases unmatched to any gene: 4. The CDR3 runs to 14 residues. The germline gives CDR1 SGDLS, CDR2 YYNGEE. The CDR3 DNA reads as TGTGCCAGCAGCAGACAGGGGGAACCCTACGAGCAGTACTTC. Its protein is CASSRQGEPYEQYF.

The chain joins TRBV6-5 to TRBJ1-1, with TRBD1 identical over 10 bases. V lost 6 bases, J lost 5 bases, and 12 bases stayed unmatched. Germline V CDR1 and CDR2: MNHEY, SVGAGI. CDR3 length: 16 amino acids. For the CDR3, the DNA is TGTGCCAGCAGATACGCCTCGGGACAGGGGAGGACTGAAGCTTTCTTT. It encodes CASRYASGQGRTEAFF.

J is TRBJ2-7 and V is TRBV27, with D hard to call. This CDR3 is 12 amino acids long. Deletions cut 2 bases from V and 6 bases from J, with 8 bases between. The germline gives CDR1 MNHEY, CDR2 SMNVEV (reference sequence). The CDR3 coding sequence is TGTGCCAGCAGTTTAGCTGGGCGCGAGCAGTACTTC. It specifies CASSLAGREQYF.

This chain uses TRBV24-1 with TRBJ2-1; D is perhaps TRBD2 (5 bases). V was clipped by 6 bases and J by 0 bases, with 14 bases between them. The CDR3 runs 16 residues. Looked up from germline, CDR1 is KGHDR and CDR2 is SFDVKD. This CDR3 is CATSSGIRSSYNEQFF. As DNA, the CDR3 is TGTGCCACCAGTTCCGGGATAAGAAGCTCCTACAATGAGCAGTTCTTC.